This entry is about one T cell receptor (beta chain). The sample originates from a study of blood T cell repertoires in COVID-19. In the study overall: There were acute and convalescent COVID-19 samples, and they came from the United States, Italy and Spain. PBMCs, B-cell-depleted T cells, or T cells provided the cDNA or gDNA that made up the material.

As originally analysed: Counts of nucleated cells, estimated from reference gene primer amplification, were obtained. TCRdb's copy holds only in-frame clones and misses some; the assay was immunoSEQ multiplex PCR. For V, J and clone size, that table is used; D and trimming come from the DNA. This sample has a few hundred thousand clones, with roughly 81% found just once. The CDR3 consists of 13 residues. Trimming left V 3 bases short and J 4 bases short, with 9 bases between. Germline V gene data show CDR1 as MDHEN and CDR2 as SYDVKM. The chain carries TRBV28 and TRBJ1-2; D remains unclear. Material for sequencing was peripheral blood. This clonotype originated in a man aged 50 to 60 who had recovered from COVID-19. Written as DNA, the CDR3 is TGTGCCAGCAGTTTCGGCAGGCCCTATGGCTACACCTTC. Translation gives CASSFGRPYGYTF.